These 26 T cell receptor beta chains were all obtained from the same sample, sequenced in a study of naive and memory T cell subsets. Findings and limits, study-wide: Possibly reflecting memory cells re-expressing CD45RA, a few larger clonotypes occurred in naive repertoires, especially CD8.

An equimolar mix of two oligonucleotides served as the beta constant-region primer for TRBC1 and TRBC2. Four rounds of PCR amplified the ligated cDNA using nested alpha and beta constant-region primers plus SP2. TCRdb re-derived calls from the UMI-ligation and nested PCR reads in MiXCR, one entry per CDR3 protein. The sample consists of more than 95,000 distinct CDR3 sequences, 14% of them appearing once. The antigens these receptors bind are not known. The sequencing input was naive CD8+ T cells from blood. Receptor source: a human donor in good health.

The rearrangement joins TRBV20-1 to TRBJ2-1; 12 bases align to TRBD2. Losses at the gene ends were 0 bases for V and 8 bases for J; bases not matched to a gene: 8. Per germline, CDR1 DFQATT and CDR2 SNEGSKA (reference sequence). The CDR3 is made up of 16 amino acids. DNA of the CDR3: TGCAGTGCTAGAGATTGGCTAGCGGGAGGGCTGGATGAGCAGTTCTTC. It encodes CSARDWLAGGLDEQFF.

This clonotype was seen only a few times. Its ends do not fully match the called genes, so a read error is possible. The chain links TRBV4-1 to TRBJ2-1, with 8 bases matching TRBD2. Looked up from germline, CDR1 is MGHRA and CDR2 is YSYEKL. There are 16 residues in the CDR3. In nucleotides, the CDR3 is TGCGCCAGCAGCCATGCCGGCGGGGGGACCTATAATGAGCAGTTCTTC. It codes for CASSHAGGGTYNEQFF.

This clonotype was seen many times. The chain combines TRBV6-2 or TRBV6-3 with TRBJ2-1; a weak D match, TRBD2 (5 bases). This CDR3 comprises 15 residues. Trimming removed 8 bases at V and 0 bases at J, with 14 bases between. Germline V lookup: CDR1 MNHEY, CDR2 SVGEGT. Here the CDR3 DNA reads TGTGCCAGCTGGACTTCGCTTAGCTCCTACAATGAGCAGTTCTTC. This gives the protein CASWTSLSSYNEQFF.

This clonotype qualifies as medium-sized. This chain uses TRBV28 with TRBJ2-2; the D gene is possibly TRBD2 (6 bases). CDR3 length: 14 residues. Trimming pared 7 bases from V and 4 bases from J, leaving 13 bases between. CDR1 is MDHEN, CDR2 SYDVKM, per germline. This CDR3 reads CASTSGLFTGELFF. Here the CDR3 DNA reads TGTGCCAGCACCTCGGGACTTTTCACCGGGGAGCTGTTTTTT.

This clonotype was picked up a small number of times. The rearrangement uses TRBV7-9 and TRBJ2-3; D remains unclear. Germline V gene data show CDR1 as SEHNR and CDR2 as FQNEAQ (reference sequence). Trimming removed 4 bases at V and 9 bases at J, with 11 bases between. The CDR3 totals 12 residues. The CDR3 nucleotides read TGTGCCAGCAGCTCCGATTTGAGCACGCAGTATTTT. This sequence encodes CASSSDLSTQYF.

V is TRBV7-3 and J is TRBJ2-5, with 8 bases fitting TRBD1. The junction had 3 bases not matched to a gene; V was cut back by 6 bases and J by 3 bases. CDR1 SGHTA and CDR2 FQGTGA come from the germline V gene. The CDR3 sequence is 13 residues long. The CDR3 is CASRGTGEETQYF. The CDR3 DNA reads as TGTGCCAGCAGGGGGACAGGTGAAGAGACCCAGTACTTC.

The chain carries TRBV20-1 and TRBJ2-1; D ambiguous. There are 13 residues in the CDR3. Trimming removed 1 base from V and 0 bases from J, with 4 bases in between. The V gene's germline CDR1 is DFQATT and CDR2 SNEGSKA (reference sequence). The DNA for the CDR3 is TGCAGTGCTAGAGCCCCCTCCTACAATGAGCAGTTCTTC. Translation: CSARAPSYNEQFF.

The chain combines TRBV7-2 with TRBJ2-1; 9 bases are a match to TRBD2. This CDR3 is built from 16 residues. After removal of 5 bases from V and 6 bases from J, the junction contained 11 bases not matched to a gene. Germline V gene lookup returns CDR1 SGHTA and CDR2 FQGNSA. CDR3 residues: CASSPPGGLARNEQFF. CDR3 DNA sequence: TGTGCCAGCAGCCCGCCCGGCGGACTAGCGCGCAATGAGCAGTTCTTC.

This clonotype was observed a few times. The V call is TRBV2, the J call TRBJ1-4; D unclear. Germline loops: CDR1 SNHLY, CDR2 FYNNEI. CDR3 length equals 12 residues. V shed 8 bases and J shed 7 bases, with 11 bases lying between them. In DNA, the CDR3 is TGTGCCAGCGGGGATACCTTTGAAAAACTGTTTTTT. Its translation: CASGDTFEKLFF.

This clonotype was counted a few times. The V gene is TRBV4-2, the J gene TRBJ1-1, with 9 bases identical to TRBD1. Trimming took 4 bases from V and 2 from J; bases not matched to a gene: 11. The CDR3 loop spans 17 amino acids. CDR1 is LGHNA and CDR2 is YNFKEQ in the germline V gene. The CDR3 coding sequence is TGTGCCAGCAGCCGACTAACAGGGGGCGCGGATAACACTGAAGCTTTCTTT. This gives the protein CASSRLTGGADNTEAFF.

This clonotype turned up a few times. The chain recombines TRBV6-1 with TRBJ2-7, with D maybe TRBD1 (6 bases). Trimming shortened V by 4 bases and J by 0 bases, and 13 bases separated the two germline ends. Germline loops: CDR1 MNHNS, CDR2 SASEGT. The CDR3 is 15 amino acids. Here the CDR3 reads CASSAPRDISYEQYF. The CDR3 DNA is TGTGCCAGCAGTGCCCCCCGGGACATCTCCTACGAGCAGTACTTC.

This chain links TRBV29-1 with TRBJ2-1; D gene ambiguous. CDR3 length: 12 residues. Germline CDR1 and CDR2: SQVTM and ANQGSEA. V lost 0 bases and J 7 bases, leaving 7 bases between the germline ends. As DNA, the CDR3 is TGCAGCGTTGAAGAGCTTCTTAATGAGCAGTTCTTC. Translated, it gives CSVEELLNEQFF.

The chain links TRBV27 to TRBJ1-4; TRBD1 might be the D (6 bases). CDR1 MNHEY and CDR2 SMNVEV come from the germline V gene (reference sequence). V was trimmed by 2 bases and J by 8 bases, leaving 9 bases between them. The CDR3 has 13 residues. The CDR3 is CASSLTDREKLFF. The CDR3 nucleotides are TGTGCCAGCAGTTTAACGGACAGAGAAAAACTGTTTTTT.

The table lists this clonotype with many counts. The chain has TRBV12-3 or TRBV12-4 and TRBJ2-7, with 8 bases fitting TRBD2. CDR3 length: 15 residues. Germline trimming cut 7 bases from V and 5 bases from J; bases unmatched to any gene: 13. Written as DNA, the CDR3 is TGTGCCAGCACCCTGGGAGCGGGAGTCGGAAACGAGCAGTACTTC. This sequence encodes CASTLGAGVGNEQYF.

V and J are TRBV24-1 and TRBJ2-3; D ambiguous. The length of the CDR3 is 14 residues. V shed 0 bases and J shed 6 bases, with 9 bases lying between them. Germline V lookup: CDR1 KGHDR, CDR2 SFDVKD. The chain's CDR3 is CATSDLLLSDTQYF. The CDR3 bases are TGTGCCACCAGTGATTTGTTACTTTCCGATACGCAGTATTTT.

This clonotype came up a few times. The chain has TRBV25-1 and TRBJ2-1; TRBD2 agrees at 10 bases. Germline-derived CDR1 and CDR2 are MGHDK and SYGVNS. The length of the CDR3 is 15 residues. V gave up 6 bases and J gave up 10 bases; unmatched junction bases: 12. Here the CDR3 reads CASSPTGLAGVEQFF. DNA of the CDR3: TGTGCCAGCAGCCCCACTGGGCTAGCGGGAGTAGAGCAGTTCTTC.

In its sample, this clonotype was seen many times. The genes are TRBV28 and TRBJ2-1; 15 bases fit TRBD2. The CDR3 is 17 residues long. The junction had 1 base not matched to a gene; V was cut back by 4 bases and J by 0 bases. Germline CDR1 MDHEN, CDR2 SYDVKM. In DNA form, the CDR3 reads TGTGCCAGCAGTTGGACTAGCGGGGGGGCCTCCTACAATGAGCAGTTCTTC. Translating gives CASSWTSGGASYNEQFF.

This clonotype came up a few times. As DNA, the CDR3 is TGTGCCAGCAGCCCCCATTATGGGGCCTGGGAGCTGTTTTTT. Translation: CASSPHYGAWELFF. The rearrangement joins TRBV12-3 or TRBV12-4 to TRBJ2-2, with D perhaps matching TRBD1 (5 bases). V was pared by 6 bases and J by 9 bases, with 17 bases between. This CDR3 contains 14 residues.

V gene TRBV29-1 combines with J gene TRBJ1-3; TRBD1 is a possible D gene (5 bases). From germline, CDR1 is SQVTM and CDR2 ANQGSEA. The CDR3 loop spans 12 amino acids. Trimming cost V 6 bases and J 1 base, with 7 bases left between them. In DNA form, the CDR3 reads TGCAGCGTCTGGGGGTCTGGAAACACCATATATTTT. Translation: CSVWGSGNTIYF. The variable domain in full, completed from reference TRBV29-1 and TRBJ1-3, reads SAVISQKPSRDICQRGTSLTIQCQVDSQVTMMFWYRQQPGQSLTLIATANQGSEATYESGFVIDKFPISRPNLTFSTLTVSNMSPEDSSIYLCSVWGSGNTIYFGEGSWLTVV.

This clonotype was counted at least ten times. V is TRBV15 and J is TRBJ2-7; TRBD2 matches at 7 bases. This CDR3 contains 15 residues. CDR1 and CDR2 from the germline V gene are LNHNV and YYDKDF (reference sequence). Germline trimming cut 0 bases from V and 3 bases from J; bases unmatched to any gene: 5. CDR3 bases: TGTGCCACCAGCAGAGATGCGGGAGCCTACTACGAGCAGTACTTC. As protein: CATSRDAGAYYEQYF.

This rearrangement joins TRBV7-9 to TRBJ2-1; D may match TRBD1 or TRBD2 (6 bases each). Germline CDR1 is SEHNR and CDR2 is FQNEAQ (reference sequence). CDR3 length: 13 residues. Trimming removed 5 bases from V and 8 bases from J, with 13 bases in between. In DNA form, the CDR3 reads TGTGCCAGCAGCCCGAGGGGGGTGGATGAGCAGTTCTTC. Translating gives CASSPRGVDEQFF.

V usage is TRBV6-5 and J usage is TRBJ1-2; TRBD1 is a possible D gene (5 bases). Per germline, CDR1 MNHEY and CDR2 SVGAGI. CDR3 length equals 14 residues. Trimming pared 2 bases from V and 8 bases from J, leaving 15 bases between. The CDR3 bases are TGTGCCAGCAGTTACACGGGGGTTGGCGGAGGCTACACCTTC. This translates into CASSYTGVGGGYTF.

The rearrangement links TRBV12-3 or TRBV12-4 to TRBJ2-7; perhaps TRBD2 as D (5 bases). The length of the CDR3 is 14 residues. The V end lost 8 bases, the J end lost 0 bases, and 14 bases lay between the germline ends. Here the CDR3 reads CASASGMSSYEQYF. Written as DNA, the CDR3 is TGTGCCAGCGCCTCGGGGATGAGCTCCTACGAGCAGTACTTC.

This clonotype has only a few counts. The J gene is TRBJ2-7, the V gene TRBV5-1, with D maybe TRBD1 (6 bases). CDR3 length: 18 residues. CDR1 SGHRS and CDR2 YFSETQ come from the germline V gene. V shed 5 bases and J shed 7 bases, with 31 bases lying between them. The CDR3 DNA reads as TGCGCCAGCAGACCTGTCCGGGACATAAGAGAACAAGCAAGAGAGCAGTACTTC. Amino acids: CASRPVRDIREQAREQYF. The complete variable domain, with remaining parts taken from reference TRBV5-1 and TRBJ2-7, reads KAGVTQTPRYLIKTRGQQVTLSCSPISGHRSVSWYQQTPGQGLQFLFEYFSETQRNKGNFPGRFSGRQFSNSRSEMNVSTLELGDSALYLCASRPVRDIREQAREQYFGPGTRLTVT.

V gene TRBV13 combines with J gene TRBJ1-2; the match to TRBD1 covers 7 bases. There are 15 residues in the CDR3. Germline V gene data show CDR1 as PRHDT and CDR2 as FYEKMQ (reference sequence). Trimming cost V 0 bases and J 2 bases; bases outside gene matches: 3. Here the CDR3 reads CASSLGGQANYGYTF. CDR3 sequence (DNA): TGTGCCAGCAGCTTAGGAGGACAGGCGAACTATGGCTACACCTTC.

This clonotype was counted between two and nine times. This chain links TRBV29-1 with TRBJ2-2, with 10 bases that match TRBD1. The V and J ends lost 6 bases and 5 bases, in that order; junction bases with no gene match: 3. Germline V gene sequence: CDR1 SQVTM, CDR2 ANQGSEA. The CDR3 totals 13 residues. This chain's CDR3 is CSVADRGTGELFF. The CDR3 DNA reads as TGCAGCGTGGCGGACAGGGGGACCGGGGAGCTGTTTTTT.